These T cell receptor beta chains were read from a single sample in a study of cytomegalovirus exposure and HLA in healthy donors. Generated by immunoSEQ multiplex PCR, the TCRdb table keeps only in-frame clones and is missing some. The sample includes some 170,000 clones, approximately 70% seen only once; the top ten take 2% to 2.5%. What was sequenced was PBMCs. All receptors derive from a human donor in good health. Both conserved end residues are part of each CDR3. Fields, in order: J gene, D gene, V gene, clone size, CDR3 length, CDR3 protein, CDR3 DNA. D genes are given only for firm matches. Clone size is not always given. Where it is, it says once, few, many or a class for expanded clones.

J gene: TRBJ2-7
D gene: TRBD1
V gene: TRBV2
clone size: NA
CDR3 length: 13
CDR3 protein: CASSPDRDYEQYF
CDR3 DNA: TGTGCCAGCAGCCCGGACAGGGACTACGAGCAGTACTTC

J gene: TRBJ2-1
D gene: NA
V gene: TRBV13
clone size: few
CDR3 length: 15
CDR3 protein: CASSLGRGAGGEQFF
CDR3 DNA: TGTGCCAGCAGCTTAGGCCGGGGGGCGGGTGGTGAGCAGTTCTTC

J gene: TRBJ1-1
D gene: NA
V gene: TRBV29-1
clone size: NA
CDR3 length: 11
CDR3 protein: CSVEDQGRAFF
CDR3 DNA: TGCAGCGTTGAAGATCAGGGGAGAGCTTTCTTT

J gene: TRBJ2-7
D gene: NA
V gene: TRBV10-1
clone size: NA
CDR3 length: 12
CDR3 protein: CASSETTYEQYF
CDR3 DNA: TGCGCCAGCAGCGAAACTACCTACGAGCAGTACTTC

J gene: TRBJ2-5
D gene: TRBD2
V gene: TRBV2
clone size: NA
CDR3 length: 15
CDR3 protein: CASSGRRAGGETQYF
CDR3 DNA: TGTGCCAGCAGTGGCCGGCGGGCGGGGGGCGAGACCCAGTACTTC

J gene: TRBJ1-2
D gene: TRBD1
V gene: TRBV25-1
clone size: NA
CDR3 length: 14
CDR3 protein: CASSFGTAASGYTF
CDR3 DNA: TGTGCCAGCAGTTTCGGGACAGCGGCTTCTGGCTACACCTTC

J gene: TRBJ2-5
D gene: TRBD2
V gene: TRBV11-2
clone size: NA
CDR3 length: 16
CDR3 protein: CASSTAGTSGQETQYF
CDR3 DNA: TGTGCCAGCAGCACCGCCGGGACTAGCGGTCAAGAGACCCAGTACTTC

J gene: TRBJ1-1
D gene: TRBD1
V gene: TRBV7-9
clone size: NA
CDR3 length: 16
CDR3 protein: CSSSLTGGALNTEAFF
CDR3 DNA: TGTTCCAGCAGCTTGACAGGGGGCGCATTGAACACTGAAGCTTTCTTT

J gene: TRBJ2-5
D gene: NA
V gene: TRBV6-6
clone size: NA
CDR3 length: 15
CDR3 protein: CASRPLGAGQETQYF
CDR3 DNA: TGTGCCAGCAGACCCCTCGGGGCGGGGCAAGAGACCCAGTACTTC

J gene: TRBJ1-5
D gene: TRBD1
V gene: TRBV19
clone size: NA
CDR3 length: 15
CDR3 protein: CAAKPGGYSNQPQHF
CDR3 DNA: TGTGCCGCAAAACCAGGGGGTTATAGCAATCAGCCCCAGCATTTT

J gene: TRBJ1-1
D gene: TRBD1
V gene: TRBV10-3
clone size: NA
CDR3 length: 13
CDR3 protein: CAIREQGGGEAFF
CDR3 DNA: TGTGCCATCAGGGAACAGGGGGGAGGTGAAGCTTTCTTT

J gene: TRBJ1-1
D gene: NA
V gene: TRBV2
clone size: NA
CDR3 length: 15
CDR3 protein: CASTPSAGENTEAFF
CDR3 DNA: TGTGCCAGCACCCCCTCGGCAGGGGAGAACACTGAAGCTTTCTTT

J gene: TRBJ2-1
D gene: TRBD2
V gene: TRBV7-9
clone size: NA
CDR3 length: 16
CDR3 protein: CASSLGGGGYYNEQFF
CDR3 DNA: TGTGCCAGCAGCTTGGGTGGCGGGGGGTACTACAATGAGCAGTTCTTC

J gene: TRBJ2-1
D gene: NA
V gene: TRBV7-2
clone size: few
CDR3 length: 16
CDR3 protein: CASSLGVDSSYNEQFF
CDR3 DNA: TGTGCCAGCAGCTTAGGGGTCGACAGCTCCTACAATGAGCAGTTCTTC

J gene: TRBJ2-1
D gene: TRBD2
V gene: TRBV7-8
clone size: NA
CDR3 length: 16
CDR3 protein: CASSLGGGLAVGEQFF
CDR3 DNA: TGTGCCAGCAGCTTAGGGGGGGGACTAGCGGTAGGTGAGCAGTTCTTC

J gene: TRBJ2-7
D gene: TRBD1
V gene: TRBV15
clone size: NA
CDR3 length: 18
CDR3 protein: CATSREGTGFGLSYEQYF
CDR3 DNA: TGTGCCACCAGCAGAGAGGGGACAGGCTTCGGGTTAAGCTACGAGCAGTACTTC

J gene: TRBJ2-1
D gene: NA
V gene: TRBV14
clone size: few
CDR3 length: 15
CDR3 protein: CASSQKQGVGNEQFF
CDR3 DNA: TGTGCCAGCAGCCAGAAACAGGGAGTGGGCAATGAGCAGTTCTTC

J gene: TRBJ1-2
D gene: NA
V gene: TRBV4-1
clone size: few
CDR3 length: 16
CDR3 protein: CASSLPGGRSNYGYTF
CDR3 DNA: TGCGCCAGCAGCCTACCCGGGGGGAGGTCTAACTATGGCTACACCTTC

J gene: TRBJ1-4
D gene: NA
V gene: TRBV7-2
clone size: NA
CDR3 length: 16
CDR3 protein: CASSLDVEGRKEKLFF
CDR3 DNA: TGTGCCAGCAGCTTAGACGTGGAGGGAAGAAAGGAAAAACTGTTTTTT

J gene: TRBJ1-2
D gene: NA
V gene: TRBV27
clone size: NA
CDR3 length: 16
CDR3 protein: CASTSRLDGKLYGYTF
CDR3 DNA: TGTGCCAGCACTTCTCGACTAGACGGGAAACTTTATGGCTACACCTTC

J gene: TRBJ2-5
D gene: NA
V gene: TRBV4-1
clone size: NA
CDR3 length: 13
CDR3 protein: CASRRSGQETQYF
CDR3 DNA: TGCGCCAGCAGGAGGAGTGGTCAAGAGACCCAGTACTTC

J gene: TRBJ1-6
D gene: TRBD1
V gene: TRBV7-2
clone size: NA
CDR3 length: 17
CDR3 protein: CASSSWTGGLYNSPLHF
CDR3 DNA: TGTGCCAGCAGCTCGTGGACAGGGGGCTTGTATAATTCACCCCTCCACTTT

J gene: TRBJ2-7
D gene: NA
V gene: TRBV28
clone size: NA
CDR3 length: 15
CDR3 protein: CASSLRGAGNYEQYF
CDR3 DNA: TGTGCCAGCAGTTTAAGAGGGGCGGGAAACTACGAGCAGTACTTC

J gene: TRBJ1-2
D gene: NA
V gene: TRBV7-9
clone size: NA
CDR3 length: 15
CDR3 protein: CASSPQLDGSYGYTF
CDR3 DNA: TGTGCCAGCAGCCCACAGCTCGACGGAAGCTATGGCTACACCTTC

J gene: TRBJ2-1
D gene: TRBD2
V gene: TRBV30
clone size: few
CDR3 length: 15
CDR3 protein: CAWGGGERPYNEQFF
CDR3 DNA: TGTGCCTGGGGGGGAGGGGAGCGACCCTACAATGAGCAGTTCTTC

J gene: TRBJ2-5
D gene: TRBD1
V gene: TRBV5-4
clone size: once
CDR3 length: 16
CDR3 protein: CASSPPPGQVMGTQYF
CDR3 DNA: TGTGCCAGCAGCCCGCCCCCGGGACAGGTGATGGGGACCCAGTACTTC

J gene: TRBJ2-5
D gene: TRBD2
V gene: TRBV9
clone size: NA
CDR3 length: 14
CDR3 protein: CASSVGGGQETQYF
CDR3 DNA: TGTGCCAGCAGCGTAGGGGGGGGCCAAGAGACCCAGTACTTC

J gene: TRBJ2-7
D gene: NA
V gene: TRBV11-2
clone size: NA
CDR3 length: 12
CDR3 protein: CASSLTLSEQYF
CDR3 DNA: TGTGCCAGCAGCTTAACTTTAAGCGAGCAGTACTTC

J gene: TRBJ2-3
D gene: TRBD2
V gene: TRBV10-1
clone size: NA
CDR3 length: 14
CDR3 protein: CASSENGGADTQYF
CDR3 DNA: TGCGCCAGCAGTGAGAATGGGGGGGCAGATACGCAGTATTTT

J gene: TRBJ1-4
D gene: TRBD1
V gene: TRBV30
clone size: NA
CDR3 length: 14
CDR3 protein: CAWTRRRGHEKLFF
CDR3 DNA: TGTGCCTGGACACGTCGCAGGGGGCACGAAAAACTGTTCTTT

J gene: TRBJ1-4
D gene: TRBD1
V gene: TRBV6-6
clone size: few
CDR3 length: 15
CDR3 protein: CASSYLGQGNEKLFF
CDR3 DNA: TGTGCCAGCAGTTACCTTGGACAGGGGAATGAAAAACTGTTTTTT

J gene: TRBJ2-1
D gene: NA
V gene: TRBV7-2
clone size: few
CDR3 length: 14
CDR3 protein: CASSLAGGAYEQFF
CDR3 DNA: TGTGCCAGCAGCTTAGCTGGGGGGGCGTATGAGCAGTTCTTC

J gene: TRBJ2-5
D gene: NA
V gene: TRBV27
clone size: NA
CDR3 length: 14
CDR3 protein: CASSLDLRGETQYF
CDR3 DNA: TGTGCCAGCAGCCTAGATCTCAGGGGTGAGACCCAGTACTTC

J gene: TRBJ1-6
D gene: TRBD1
V gene: TRBV10-3
clone size: NA
CDR3 length: 16
CDR3 protein: CAISARGDRAGSPLHF
CDR3 DNA: TGTGCCATCAGTGCTCGCGGGGACAGGGCGGGTTCACCCCTCCACTTT

J gene: TRBJ2-1
D gene: TRBD1
V gene: TRBV5-1
clone size: NA
CDR3 length: 15
CDR3 protein: CASSLQGQGGNEQFF
CDR3 DNA: TGCGCCAGCAGCTTGCAGGGACAGGGGGGCAATGAGCAGTTCTTC

J gene: TRBJ2-3
D gene: NA
V gene: TRBV4-2
clone size: NA
CDR3 length: 16
CDR3 protein: CASSQERPGGADTQYF
CDR3 DNA: TGTGCCAGCAGCCAAGAGAGGCCGGGGGGCGCAGATACGCAGTATTTT

J gene: TRBJ2-1
D gene: NA
V gene: TRBV19
clone size: NA
CDR3 length: 15
CDR3 protein: CASSMWGPTYNEQFF
CDR3 DNA: TGTGCCAGTAGTATGTGGGGCCCTACCTACAATGAGCAGTTCTTC

J gene: TRBJ2-3
D gene: NA
V gene: TRBV27
clone size: NA
CDR3 length: 15
CDR3 protein: CASSSPRGGADTQYF
CDR3 DNA: TGTGCCAGCAGTTCACCACGTGGAGGGGCAGATACGCAGTATTTT

J gene: TRBJ1-1
D gene: NA
V gene: TRBV2
clone size: NA
CDR3 length: 14
CDR3 protein: CASTARQWDTEAFF
CDR3 DNA: TGTGCCAGCACCGCCCGACAGTGGGACACTGAAGCTTTCTTT

J gene: TRBJ2-2
D gene: NA
V gene: TRBV4-2
clone size: NA
CDR3 length: 14
CDR3 protein: CASKIGGATGELFF
CDR3 DNA: TGTGCCAGCAAAATCGGCGGGGCCACCGGGGAGCTGTTTTTT